This TCR beta chain was recovered during a study of T-cell reconstitution after alpha-beta-depleted transplantation in children. General study points: Reports say that about two months after transplant, the alpha-beta T cells came out of several hundred graft clones that had expanded. Diversity of TCRbeta at day 60 was high in some patients, arising from surviving recipient T cells and thymic progenitors.

This clonotype was recorded many times. Its antigen is currently unknown. Unique molecular identifiers were used to barcode this TCRbeta library. TCRdb re-called the PCR reads through MiXCR, storing one row per CDR3 protein. Of about 830,000 distinct CDR3 sequences in the sample, under 20% were seen once. Germline-derived CDR1 and CDR2 are MNHNS and SASEGT. CDR3 length: 15 amino acids. Trimming removed 6 bases from V and 2 bases from J; junction bases left unmatched: 5. The sequence came from a male patient younger than 18 who had a stem cell transplant for acute lymphoblastic leukemia, so the T cells may come from the graft donor. The sample consisted of PBMCs, mostly from graft donor cells, taken 360 days after TCRalphabeta/CD19-depleted stem cell transplant. The J gene is TRBJ2-2, the V gene TRBV6-1; 8 nucleotides align to TRBD1. CDR3 protein: CASRRQGLNTGELFF. The DNA for the CDR3 is TGTGCCAGCAGACGACAGGGGCTTAACACCGGGGAGCTGTTTTTT.